These 25 T cell receptor beta chains came from one sample sequenced in a study of blood T cell repertoires in COVID-19. Assay used: immunoSEQ multiplex PCR; TCRdb lists only in-frame clones, some missing. The top ten clones hold less than 9.5% of a sample with tens of thousands of clones, less than 90% of them seen once. Sequencing input: peripheral blood. These receptors were collected from a man between 60 and 75 years old with acute or convalescent COVID-19.

The count of this clone is one. V usage is TRBV6-1 and J usage is TRBJ1-5; 8 bases are a match to TRBD1. The ends lost 3 bases at V and 1 base at J; junction bases unmatched: 5. CDR3 length: 16 amino acids. In germline, CDR1 is MNHNS, CDR2 SASEGT. CDR3 nucleotides: TGTGCCAGCAGTGACTTGACAGGGGTGAGCAATCAGCCCCAGCATTTT. Translation gives CASSDLTGVSNQPQHF.

The chain recombines TRBV12-3 or TRBV12-4 with TRBJ1-3; no definite D call. The V end lost 1 base, the J end lost 4 bases, and 5 bases lay between the germline ends. The CDR3 runs to 13 residues. The CDR3 here is CASSLVGGNTIYF. The CDR3 coding sequence is TGTGCCAGCAGTTTAGTGGGCGGAAACACCATATATTTT.

The chain has TRBV21-1 and TRBJ2-3; no DNA check was done on the table's D call, TRBD2. TRBV21-1 is listed as a pseudogene. The CDR3 length is 14 residues. DNA of the CDR3: TGTGCCAGCAGCAATGGGACTAGCGGGTACGGAGAGTATTTT. It yields the protein CASSNGTSGYGEYF.

The chain couples TRBV30 to TRBJ2-5; D could derive from TRBD1 or TRBD2 (5 bases each). Germline lookup yields CDR1 GTSNPN and CDR2 SVGIG (reference sequence). V lost 5 bases and J lost 5, with 9 bases in between. The CDR3 runs to 11 residues. CDR3 DNA: TGTGCCTGGGAGGGGTCGGAGACCCAGTACTTC. This sequence encodes CAWEGSETQYF.

This rearrangement joins TRBV2 to TRBJ2-3; 13 positions agree with TRBD2. The length of the CDR3 is 16 residues. Germline V gives CDR1 SNHLY, CDR2 FYNNEI. V was clipped by 6 bases and J by 0 bases; unmatched bases: 3. DNA for the CDR3: TGTGCCAGCAGGCTGACTAGCGGGAGGAGCACAGATACGCAGTATTTT. It is translated as CASRLTSGRSTDTQYF.

The chain uses TRBV5-1 and TRBJ2-5, with D maybe TRBD1 (5 bases). Between the trimmed V and J ends, which lost 0 bases and 3 bases, there was a span of 9 bases. The CDR3 has 14 amino acids. The germline CDR1 and CDR2 sequences are SGHRS and YFSETQ. The CDR3 DNA is TGCGCCAGCAGCTTGGTGCAGGGAAAAGAGACCCAGTACTTC. As protein: CASSLVQGKETQYF.

The rearrangement uses TRBV7-8 and TRBJ1-5; D not resolved. Germline V gene sequence: CDR1 SGHVS, CDR2 FQNEAQ. The V gene lost 5 bases and the J gene lost 0 bases, with 8 bases spanning the gap. This CDR3 is 14 amino acids long. The CDR3 bases are TGTGCCAGCAGCGAGAACCATAGCAATCAGCCCCAGCATTTT. It specifies CASSENHSNQPQHF.

V gene TRBV2 combines with J gene TRBJ1-2, with 7 bases matching TRBD1. The V gene end was trimmed by 6 bases and the J gene end by 4 bases; junction bases not matched to a gene: 5. The germline V gene encodes CDR1 SNHLY and CDR2 FYNNEI. The CDR3 has 13 residues. The CDR3 reads CASRTDRLYGYTF. CDR3 nucleotide sequence: TGTGCCAGCAGGACGGACAGGCTCTATGGCTACACCTTC.

This clone came up a few times. The chain employs TRBV28 and TRBJ1-5, with 7 positions matching TRBD1. V trimming: 5 bases; J trimming: 3 bases; junction bases outside the gene matches: 7. The CDR3 is 15 amino acids. In germline, CDR1 is MDHEN, CDR2 SYDVKM. The CDR3 DNA follows: TGTGCCAGCAGTGCTCACACAGGGGCCAATCAGCCCCAGCATTTT. Residues: CASSAHTGANQPQHF.

The chain carries TRBV27 and TRBJ1-2; TRBD1 might be the D (5 bases). Trimming took off 3 bases at V and 2 bases at J, with 10 bases between the two ends. Germline loops: CDR1 MNHEY, CDR2 SMNVEV (reference sequence). This CDR3 is 14 amino acids long. The CDR3 region is CASSFGRTNYGYTF. As DNA, the CDR3 is TGTGCCAGCAGTTTTGGTAGGACAAACTATGGCTACACCTTC.

The chain employs TRBV9 and TRBJ2-1; possible D gene TRBD2, 6 bases. CDR3 length: 16 amino acids. The V and J ends lost 4 bases and 2 bases respectively, with 16 bases between them. The germline gives CDR1 SGDLS, CDR2 YYNGEE. The CDR3 loop is CASSPALALAYNEQFF. The CDR3 DNA reads as TGTGCCAGCAGCCCGGCGCTAGCGTTAGCCTACAATGAGCAGTTCTTC.

This rearrangement joins TRBV5-8 to TRBJ1-5, with 7 bases matching TRBD1. The J segment lost 9 bases and the V segment lost 0 bases, leaving 6 bases of the junction unmatched. Germline values: CDR1 SGHTS, CDR2 YDEGEE. The CDR3 is 14 residues long. This CDR3 reads CASSLGTGFVPQHF. CDR3 in DNA: TGTGCCAGCAGCTTGGGGACAGGCTTTGTGCCCCAGCATTTT.

The chain carries TRBV7-6 and TRBJ2-5; 10 bases are a match to TRBD2. The germline V gene has CDR1 SGHVS and CDR2 FNYEAQ. The CDR3 contains 17 residues. With 1 base clipped from V and 4 bases from J, the junction kept 9 bases outside the gene matches. The CDR3 here is CASSLVSSGRVPETQYF. The CDR3, as DNA: TGTGCCAGCAGCTTAGTTTCGAGCGGGAGGGTACCAGAGACCCAGTACTTC. The full variable domain, rest sourced from reference TRBV7-6 and TRBJ2-5, is GAGVSQSPRYKVTKRGQDVALRCDPISGHVSLYWYRQALGQGPEFLTYFNYEAQQDKSGLPNDRFSAERPEGSISTLTIQRTEQRDSAMYRCASSLVSSGRVPETQYFGPGTRLLVL.

The chain has TRBV5-5 and TRBJ2-6; TRBD1 matches 9 bases. Germline values: CDR1 SGHKS, CDR2 YYEKEE (reference sequence). J gave up 0 bases and V 5 bases, and 6 bases lay outside the gene matches. The CDR3 runs to 17 residues. The CDR3 is CASSSGTGSSGANVLTF. The CDR3 DNA reads as TGTGCCAGCAGTTCCGGGACAGGGTCCTCTGGGGCCAACGTCCTGACTTTC.

The rearrangement links TRBV28 to TRBJ2-3; 10 bases align to TRBD1. The CDR3 is 14 residues long. Trimming cost V 5 bases and J 7 bases; bases outside gene matches: 6. Germline V gene data show CDR1 as MDHEN and CDR2 as SYDVKM. The DNA for the CDR3 is TGTGCCAGCAGTCCGACAGGGGGCGCAAATACGCAGTATTTT. Translating it yields CASSPTGGANTQYF. Full variable domain (missing parts from reference TRBV28 and TRBJ2-3): DVKVTQSSRYLVKRTGEKVFLECVQDMDHENMFWYRQDPGLGLRLIYFSYDVKMKEKGDIPEGYSVSREKKERFSLILESASTNQTSMYLCASSPTGGANTQYFGPGTRLTVL.

The CDR3 is CASSAEFRGGSTEAFF. The CDR3 nucleotides read TGTGCCAGCAGCGCCGAGTTCAGGGGAGGGAGCACTGAAGCTTTCTTT. This rearrangement joins TRBV7-3 to TRBJ1-1; a possible D gene is TRBD1 (6 bases). CDR1 and CDR2 (germline): SGHTA, FQGTGA. The CDR3 has 16 amino acids. Trimming shortened V by 5 bases and J by 4 bases, and 20 bases separated the two germline ends.

This clone was observed a handful of times. This chain connects TRBV6-4 to TRBJ1-5; D perhaps matches TRBD1 (5 bases). The germline gives CDR1 MRHNA, CDR2 SNTAGT. With 3 bases removed from V and 4 bases from J, the gap between germline ends came to 13 bases. The CDR3 covers 15 residues. The CDR3 region is CASSEEGLSNQPQHF. For the CDR3, the DNA is TGTGCCAGCAGTGAGGAGGGACTCTCGAATCAGCCCCAGCATTTT.

The table lists this clone with a few counts. V usage is TRBV30 and J usage is TRBJ2-4; 10 nucleotides line up with TRBD2. Germline V gene sequence: CDR1 GTSNPN, CDR2 SVGIG (reference sequence). V gave up 4 bases and J gave up 1 base; unmatched junction bases: 10. This CDR3 has 17 amino acids. The CDR3: CAWKGAGGHPAKNIQYF. In DNA form, the CDR3 reads TGTGCCTGGAAGGGAGCGGGGGGGCATCCGGCCAAAAACATTCAGTACTTC.

The chain uses TRBV10-1 and TRBJ2-3; D possibly corresponds to TRBD1 (6 bases). This CDR3 region has 15 residues. CDR1 and CDR2 (germline): WNHNN, SYGVQD (reference sequence). Trimming pared 2 bases from V and 2 bases from J, leaving 11 bases between. Here the CDR3 reads CASSETGTTTDTQYF. In nucleotides, the CDR3 is TGCGCCAGCAGTGAGACAGGGACAACCACAGATACGCAGTATTTT.

The genes are TRBV5-4 and TRBJ2-2; 9 nucleotides line up with TRBD2. From germline, CDR1 is SGHNT and CDR2 YYREEE (reference sequence). The CDR3 totals 15 residues. Trimming removed 2 bases from V and 5 bases from J; junction bases left unmatched: 4. CDR3 protein: CASSLPTSGTGELFF. DNA of the CDR3: TGTGCCAGCAGCTTACCCACTAGCGGGACCGGGGAGCTGTTTTTT.

This chain uses TRBV10-2 with TRBJ2-1, with 12 bases matching TRBD2. V lost 7 bases, J lost 7 bases, and 8 bases stayed unmatched. Germline V gives CDR1 WSHSY, CDR2 SAAADI. The CDR3 totals 15 residues. CDR3 loop: CASKLLAGGGNEQFF. In nucleotides, the CDR3 is TGCGCCAGCAAACTTCTAGCGGGAGGGGGTAATGAGCAGTTCTTC.

The V and J genes are TRBV4-3 and TRBJ2-7; D possibly corresponds to TRBD1 (6 bases). The CDR3 sequence is 13 residues long. CDR1 is LGHNA, CDR2 YSLEER, per germline. V gave up 3 bases and J gave up 4 bases, with 10 bases separating them. The DNA for the CDR3 is TGCGCCAGCAGCCAGCAGACAGGTTACGAGCAGTACTTC. Translation gives CASSQQTGYEQYF.

The chain links TRBV6-5 to TRBJ2-7; D possibly corresponds to TRBD2 (5 bases). CDR1 and CDR2 (germline): MNHEY, SVGAGI. With 4 bases removed from V and 4 bases from J, the gap between germline ends came to 11 bases. The CDR3 is 13 residues long. CDR3 bases: TGTGCCAGCAGTTCCCTACTAGAGTACGAGCAGTACTTC. Its translation: CASSSLLEYEQYF.

In regard to this clone: A junction end diverges from the germline sequence, so it may reflect a read error. Other DNA sequences in the same sample also yield this CDR3. V is TRBV6-6 and J is TRBJ2-7; D unresolved. Germline values: CDR1 MNHNY, CDR2 SVGAGI (reference sequence). This CDR3 region has 13 residues. CDR3 region: CASSYPQTYEQYF. The CDR3, as DNA: TGTGCCAGCAGTTACCCCCAAACCTACGAACAGTACTTC.

Only a few counts were recorded for this clone. The chain carries TRBV11-2 and TRBJ1-6; 9 nucleotides match TRBD1. The CDR3 spans 16 residues. Germline CDR1 SGHAT, CDR2 FQNNGV. After removal of 2 bases from V and 6 bases from J, the junction contained 5 bases not matched to a gene. In nucleotides, the CDR3 is TGTGCCAGCAGCTTACCAAACAGGGGGCCTAATTCACCCCTCCACTTT. This translates into CASSLPNRGPNSPLHF.